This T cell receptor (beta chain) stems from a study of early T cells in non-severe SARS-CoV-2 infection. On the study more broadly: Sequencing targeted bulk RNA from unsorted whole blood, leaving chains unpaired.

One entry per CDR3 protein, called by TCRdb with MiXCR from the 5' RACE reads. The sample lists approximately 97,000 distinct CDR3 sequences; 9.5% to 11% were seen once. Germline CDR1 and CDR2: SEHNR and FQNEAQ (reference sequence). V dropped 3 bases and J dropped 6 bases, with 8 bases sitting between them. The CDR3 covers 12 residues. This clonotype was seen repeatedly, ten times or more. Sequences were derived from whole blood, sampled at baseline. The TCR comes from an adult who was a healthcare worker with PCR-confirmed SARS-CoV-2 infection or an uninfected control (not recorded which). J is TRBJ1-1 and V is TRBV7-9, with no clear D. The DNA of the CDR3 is TGTGCCAGCAGCTTTATATCCCCTGAAGCTTTCTTT. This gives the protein CASSFISPEAFF.